This T cell receptor (beta chain) comes out of a study of cytomegalovirus exposure and HLA in healthy donors listed by TCRdb under 2017. Background on the whole study: An earlier analysis of approximately 550 of the donors reported 250 to 300 Gb of sequence data and 120 million or so unique TCR beta sequences from roughly 180 million T cells. An early release covering around 630 HLA-typed donors comprised around 300 gigabases of sequencing data and 85 million or so unique TCR sequences. The genetic ancestry cluster associated with self-reported Caucasian donors included over 65% of the approximately 430 genotyped donors. The study aimed to test whether signatures of past pathogen exposure could be identified by cataloging public T cell receptors. Using immunosequencing, the study profiled T cell repertoires from 550 to 750 subjects and related those repertoires to cytomegalovirus serostatus. In addition to the first cohort of hundreds of subjects, a separate validation cohort of about 120 different subjects was used. To predict cytomegalovirus infection status, the study combined high-throughput TCR immunosequencing, statistical association of individual TCRs with disease status, and machine learning. A later analysis re-examined previously published TCR beta repertoires from about 700 donors and added high-resolution HLA genotyping to investigate patterns of TCR occurrence. The later analysis used no new phenotypic data to find candidate immune exposures, relying instead on TCR beta sequences and their occurrence across donors. An earlier analysis of 587 of the donors applied high-throughput TCR beta sequencing to assess whether each TCR beta V gene segment acted as functional or pseudogenic. Donor age, sex, ethnicity and CMV serostatus were compiled together with the repertoire data. In a later genetic analysis, genome-wide SNP genotypes for about 65% of the 666 donors were used, and that subset was treated as a discovery cohort. All discovery cohort repertoires had been generated on a single sequencing platform. HLA typing included class I and class II loci at four-digit resolution. The number of donors typed differed by locus, with about 629-640 for A, B, C, DRB1 and DQB1, roughly 550 for DQA1, about 610 for DPA1, and some 440 for DPB1. About 5 DR-DQ haplotypes were handled as single units for association and clustering, since linkage in the cohort was strong. Across 398 genotyped donors of the cohort, an average of roughly 250,000 unique TCR beta nucleotide sequences per donor were sequenced, and roughly a sixth of those sequences were non-productive.

Library method: the immunoSEQ multiplex PCR assay. For the multiplex PCR, a mixture combining 60 forward primers for TCR Vbeta segments and 13 reverse primers for TCR Jbeta segments was used. A multiplex PCR assay on genomic DNA amplified the CDR3 region of rearranged TCR beta genes. Amplified TCR beta libraries were sequenced as 87-base-pair reads on the Illumina HiSeq System. Per the original workflow: A later analysis tallied 75 million to 95 million unique TCR beta chains across the 700 or so repertoires, and roughly 11 million of those chains were shared by two or more donors. To remove PCR and sequencing errors, raw reads were error-corrected and collapsed into unique sequences using a nearest-neighbor algorithm that merged closely related sequences. V, D and J gene segments were assigned by aligning CDR3 sequences to IMGT reference sequences. For a sequence to be retained, a match of at least six nucleotides to both a V gene segment and a J gene segment was required. Rearrangements were classified as productive when the CDR3 lacked stop codons and remained in frame with V and J, and all other rearrangements were classified as non-productive. CDR3 was defined by IMGT convention, running from the second conserved V-encoded cysteine to the conserved J-encoded phenylalanine. The earlier analysis of 500 to 650 of the donors excluded any sequence lacking an unambiguous match to a single V gene segment. An earlier analysis of 587 of the donors classified V segments as functional when productive rearrangements were above 56.7% and as segregating when the standard deviation between donors was above 5%. A statistical classification framework was built to diagnose cytomegalovirus status from the catalog of TCR beta chain sequences. In a later analysis, V and J genes were assigned by comparing TCR nucleotide sequences against IMGT/GENE-DB human TR gene sequences. The TCRdist pipeline was used in a later analysis to assign CDR3 sequences and most-parsimonious VDJ recombination scenarios. In a later analysis, every TCR beta chain was defined by the combination of its CDR3 amino acid sequence and its V-gene family, and reads without a unique V-gene family were dropped. In a later analysis, 500 to 650 highly shared, low-generation-probability nucleotide sequences were removed to address suspected cross-contamination and a sequencing artifact. In a later analysis, a clonal expansion index was calculated for each public chain from normalized within-repertoire ranks of inferred template counts. A later analysis computed generation probabilities with a VDJ recombination model fitted to out-of-frame rearrangements, and checked the results against IGoR. In a later analysis, TCR-TCR, TCR-HLA and TCR-CMV co-occurrence was scored with hypergeometric tests, and a repertoire-size bias correction was applied to TCR pairs. False discovery rates were estimated in a later analysis by permuting HLA or CMV assignments 20 times. In a later analysis, co-occurring TCRs were grouped with DBSCAN, and TCRdist sequence similarity was added when clustering was performed within HLA-allele-positive subsets. Co-occurrence clustering excluded repertoires with fewer than 30,000 or more than 120,000 public chains, plus five with anomalous nucleotide sharing. TCRdb holds this immuneACCESS table with in-frame rearrangements only. Some clones are missing; in checked studies, unresolved V genes explain under half, and the rest has no known cause. V and J calls and clone size are copied from that table; D and trimming were computed from the DNA. Here the sample has under 150,000 clones; 75% to 85% occur a single time. About 8.6% of the sample belongs to the ten largest clones.

Only a few counts were recorded for this clone. Its antigen remains undetermined. Qualities for individual bases were not recorded, and no much larger clone is one base off. The cohort was made up of several hundred healthy bone marrow donors. At the time of sampling, all cohort members were nominally healthy, though unrecorded immune exposures were likely present. The donor was CMV seropositive and belonged to the group of 250 to 350 seropositive cohort members. Each donor provided a peripheral blood sample, and peripheral blood mononuclear cells were used for TCR beta sequencing. The Qiagen DNeasy Blood Extraction Kit was used to extract genomic DNA from the blood cell samples. CDR1 is given as MNHEY and CDR2 as SMNVEV, both from the germline V gene (reference sequence). The CDR3 contains 13 residues, cysteine and phenylalanine counted. The retained sequence is limited to the CDR3, 39 bases, with the frame set at the first base. The junction shows trimming of 6 bases on V and 8 bases on J, and the gene matches do not reach 8 bases of it.

Broader findings and caveats from the paper: A later analysis found that TCR association rates varied across HLA loci, with DRB1 alleles showing the most associated TCRs and HLA-C alleles the fewest. HLA typing was unavailable for some donors at each locus, so association tests used only the typed subset. A further reported finding was that TCR beta sequences accurately predicted the HLA-A and HLA-B alleles for most subjects in the first cohort. V-gene and J-gene trimming of TCR beta chains was associated with a missense DCLRE1C variant in a later genetic analysis, and the association was replicated in an independent cohort. Compared with equally common non-associated chains, HLA-associated TCR beta chains in a later analysis were more clonally expanded and had lower generation probabilities. When HLA alleles, especially DR and DQ, strongly co-occurred, TCR associations were difficult to assign to individual alleles. In both the original and validation cohorts, the classifier was reported to diagnose cytomegalovirus status with high specificity and sensitivity. According to a later analysis, most CMV-associated TCR beta chains appeared to be HLA-restricted, and the HLA associations seemed to be driven largely by CMV exposure. About 15 rarely observed V segments, including chromosome 9 orphons, were excluded from the earlier analysis of a few hundred of the donors because counts were too low. Presence/absence analyses assumed roughly uniform sequencing depth across donors, an assumption that may not hold. Correlated functional status among segregating V segments might be attributable to linkage disequilibrium, but an unknown experimental factor could not be ruled out. According to a later analysis, parvovirus B19, influenza, CMV and Epstein-Barr virus appeared linked to several top co-occurrence clusters. While some public TCRs were present in many individuals, most TCR sequences turned up only very rarely across donors. The cohort was sequenced for TCR beta chains only, and without alpha or paired-chain data the features that could be detected were limited. Some IMGT-functional V segments, including TRBV6-2 and TRBV6-3, could not be distinguished by the 87-base-pair reads and were therefore excluded. In an earlier analysis of some 550 of the donors, most TCR beta V segments were observed in productive rearrangements about 87% or about 30% of the time, broadly matching IMGT annotations. For the cohort, immune exposure information was limited to CMV serostatus. The sequencing pipeline was judged likely to have produced a cluster of highly shared sequence variants as a technical artifact. A later genetic analysis reported fewer N-insertions in productive TCRs among donors in an Asian-associated ancestry cluster than the roughly 700-donor mean. It was suggested by the authors that the approach could potentially be generalized to other disease states and immunological phenotypes. A later analysis associated approximately 17,000 TCR beta sequences with specific HLA alleles at a false discovery rate of 0.05. The study listed 170 or so TCR beta chains as associated with cytomegalovirus. In vitro tests confirmed that a few of the cytomegalovirus-associated TCR beta chains recognize cytomegalovirus antigens.

The receptor chain draws on TRBV27 and TRBJ1-2, with 8 bases matching TRBD1. Sequenced input: PBMCs. The receptor was isolated from a woman aged 45-60 years in good health and CMV-seropositive. The nucleotides read TGTGCCAGCAGCATGACAGGGGAGGGCGGCTACACCTTC. This translates into CASSMTGEGGYTF.